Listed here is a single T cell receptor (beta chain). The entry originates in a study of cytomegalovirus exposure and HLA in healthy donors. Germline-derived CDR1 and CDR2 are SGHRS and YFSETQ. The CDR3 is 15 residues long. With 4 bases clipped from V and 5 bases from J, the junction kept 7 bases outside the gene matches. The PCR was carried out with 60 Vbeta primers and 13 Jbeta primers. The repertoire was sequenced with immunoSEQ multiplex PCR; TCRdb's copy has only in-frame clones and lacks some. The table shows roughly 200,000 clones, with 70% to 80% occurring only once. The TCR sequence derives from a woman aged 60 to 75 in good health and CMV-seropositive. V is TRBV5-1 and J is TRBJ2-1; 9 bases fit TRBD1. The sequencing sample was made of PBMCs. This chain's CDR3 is CASSQPGTGNNEQFF. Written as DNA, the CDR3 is TGCGCCAGCAGCCAACCCGGGACAGGGAACAATGAGCAGTTCTTC. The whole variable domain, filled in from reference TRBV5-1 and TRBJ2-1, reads KAGVTQTPRYLIKTRGQQVTLSCSPISGHRSVSWYQQTPGQGLQFLFEYFSETQRNKGNFPGRFSGRQFSNSRSEMNVSTLELGDSALYLCASSQPGTGNNEQFFGPGTRLTVL.